These 13 T cell receptor beta chains share one sample of origin, sequenced in a study of T cells in women clearing cervical HPV infection. Sequenced by immunoSEQ multiplex PCR; TCRdb stores in-frame clones only, minus some. Its clone listing holds roughly 25,000 clones. The material sequenced was blood buffy coat. Source of these receptors: a woman between 18 and 75 years old with a cervical HPV16 infection that either progressed to CIN3+ or cleared (not recorded which).

About this clone itself: The read stops 3 residues short of the end of the CDR3; the missing end is completed from the germline J gene. The chain couples TRBV5-4 to TRBJ1-2, with 10 positions matching TRBD1. This CDR3 spans 14 amino acids. Germline-derived CDR1 and CDR2 are SGHNT and YYREEE (reference sequence). The CDR3 is CASSPGDRGVSYTF. Partial CDR3 DNA: TGTGCCAGCAGCCCGGGGGACAGGGGAGTTAGC.

With respect to this clone: Read sequence stops 3 residues before the CDR3 end, and the germline J gene provides the missing end. This rearrangement joins TRBV29-1 to TRBJ1-5; D call uncertain. The CDR3 has 13 amino acids. Trimming took off 6 bases at V and 3 bases at J, with 12 bases between the two ends. The germline gives CDR1 SQVTM, CDR2 ANQGSEA. The sequenced part of the CDR3 DNA is TGCAGCGTCGAGGGTGGCCTCAATCAGCCC. Protein product: CSVEGGLNQP. The CDR3 in full is CSVEGGLNQPQHF.

About this clone: The CDR3 end lies 3 residues beyond the end of the read and is filled in from the germline J gene. The chain is built from TRBV7-9 and TRBJ2-3, with 8 bases lining up with TRBD1. The germline gives CDR1 SEHNR, CDR2 FQNEAQ (reference sequence). The CDR3 runs 15 residues. The DNA read from the CDR3 is TGTGCCAGCAGCTCGGGACAGGAGGAGTCGGAGACG. This translates into CASSSGQEESET. The entire CDR3 reads CASSSGQEESETQYF.

CDR3 amino acids: CSASSGLYEQYF. CDR3 bases read: TGCAGTGCTAGTAGCGGGCTTTACGAG. The chain has TRBV20-1 and TRBJ2-7; 7 bases match TRBD2. The missing CDR3 end, 3 residues past where the read stops, is filled in from the germline J gene. The germline V gene has CDR1 DFQATT and CDR2 SNEGSKA (reference sequence). The CDR3 has 12 residues. J gave up 4 bases and V 3 bases, and 3 bases lay outside the gene matches.

With respect to this clone: The sequenced fragment ends 3 residues before the CDR3 boundary, so the rest is inferred from the germline J gene. This sequence joins TRBV20-1 and TRBJ1-5; maybe TRBD1 (5 bases). V lost 0 bases and J 0 bases, leaving 9 bases between the germline ends. The CDR3 has 15 residues. Germline assignment: CDR1 DFQATT and CDR2 SNEGSKA (reference sequence). This CDR3 reads CSARETDYSNQPQHF. CDR3 DNA (partial): TGCAGTGCTAGAGAGACAGATTATAGCAATCAGCCC.

On this clone: The read is 3 residues too short to cover the CDR3 end, so that end is filled in from the germline J gene. The genes are TRBV6-2 or TRBV6-3 and TRBJ2-7, with a weak D call TRBD2 (6 bases). Germline assignment: CDR1 MNHEY and CDR2 SVGEGT. CDR3 length: 16 residues. V lost 1 base, J lost 1 base, and 14 bases lay in between. The sequenced part of the CDR3 DNA is TGTGCCAGCAGTTACTTTTTCCTAGCGAGGTCCTACGAG. Amino acid sequence: CASSYFFLARSYE. From start to end, the CDR3 is CASSYFFLARSYEQYF.

Concerning this clone itself: The DNA ends 3 residues before the CDR3 does, and the rest of the CDR3 is filled in from the germline J gene. The V call is TRBV10-1, the J call TRBJ2-5; 8 bases are a match to TRBD1. The V gene end was trimmed by 6 bases and the J gene end by 7 bases; junction bases not matched to a gene: 7. Germline V gene sequence: CDR1 WNHNN, CDR2 SYGVQD (reference sequence). This CDR3 spans 13 amino acids. The sequenced CDR3 bases are TGCGCCAGCAGCCCAGGGGGCGAGGCGACC. It codes for CASSPGGEAT. The complete CDR3 sequence is CASSPGGEATQYF.

On this clone itself: The read finishes 3 residues shy of the CDR3 end, and the germline J gene is used to complete it. The V gene is TRBV20-1, the J gene TRBJ1-2; no reliable D call. The CDR3 contains 14 residues. Germline-derived CDR1 and CDR2 are DFQATT and SNEGSKA (reference sequence). The ends were cut back, 2 bases at V and 4 bases at J, with 14 bases in the middle. The CDR3 sequence is CSARFEASGYGYTF. The CDR3 DNA, read in part, is TGCAGTGCTAGATTCGAGGCATCAGGCTATGGC.

As to this clone: The CDR3 end lies 3 residues beyond the end of the read and is filled in from the germline J gene. The rearrangement joins TRBV7-2 to TRBJ2-7; TRBD1 might be the D (5 bases). Trimming took 5 bases from V and 3 from J, leaving 14 bases between them. The length of the CDR3 is 14 residues. Germline-derived CDR1 and CDR2 are SGHTA and FQGNSA. The CDR3 here is CASSVGQGGYEQYF. Incomplete CDR3 DNA: TGTGCCAGCAGCGTAGGCCAGGGCGGCTACGAG.

The CDR3 sequence is CASSLVAVGSGELFF. The sequenced CDR3 bases are TGCGCCAGCAGCTTGGTGGCGGTCGGCTCCGGGGAG. The V and J genes are TRBV5-1 and TRBJ2-2; D gene ambiguous. The read ends 3 residues shy of where the CDR3 ends; the end is completed using the germline J gene. Trimming removed 0 bases at V and 6 bases at J, with 12 bases between. The germline gives CDR1 SGHRS, CDR2 YFSETQ. CDR3 size: 15 residues. Complete variable domain (other parts from reference TRBV5-1 and TRBJ2-2): KAGVTQTPRYLIKTRGQQVTLSCSPISGHRSVSWYQQTPGQGLQFLFEYFSETQRNKGNFPGRFSGRQFSNSRSEMNVSTLELGDSALYLCASSLVAVGSGELFFGEGSRLTVL.

On this clone: The germline gene is not matched at one end of the junction; a read error may be the cause. The CDR3 bases that were read are TGTGTCAGTAGTTCGGGACAGACTAGGAATGAG. Translation: CVSSSGQTRNE. The CDR3 in its entirety is CVSSSGQTRNEQFF. The chain joins TRBV19 to TRBJ2-1; D may be TRBD1 (7 bases). The read ends 3 residues early relative to the CDR3; the germline J gene fills the gap. The CDR3 runs 14 residues. In germline, CDR1 is LNHDA, CDR2 SQIVND (reference sequence).

In regard to this clone: Read coverage stops 3 residues before the CDR3 terminus; the germline J gene supplies the remainder. This chain uses TRBV2 with TRBJ2-2; perhaps TRBD1 as D (5 bases). Germline V lookup: CDR1 SNHLY, CDR2 FYNNEI. Trimming removed 7 bases at V and 0 bases at J, with 15 bases between. The CDR3 spans 16 residues. The covered CDR3 bases are TGTGCCAGCACCAGACACAGGAATTCGAACACCGGGGAG. Its translation is CASTRHRNSNTGE. The CDR3 in its entirety is CASTRHRNSNTGELFF.

On this clone: The CDR3 end is not reached by the read, which stops 3 residues before it; the germline J gene fills it in. J is TRBJ2-2 and V is TRBV20-1; 12 bases fit TRBD2. V shed 5 bases and J 5 bases; nucleotides not matched to a gene: 6. CDR1 is DFQATT, CDR2 SNEGSKA, per germline (reference sequence). The CDR3 is made up of 15 amino acids. The CDR3 sequence: CSAPSGTSGTGELFF. Partial CDR3 DNA: TGCAGTGCTCCTTCTGGGACTAGCGGGACCGGGGAG.